Below, one T cell receptor (beta chain) is given with its context. Its antigen is as yet unknown. Unfractionated PBMC were spiked with known numbers of KT2 clone cells. The cDNA 3' end received a ligated oligonucleotide with a UMI. First-round PCR used roughly 4 cycles and beta primers RC1.1 and RC1.2 covering TRBC1 and TRBC2. TCRdb reprocessed the UMI-ligation and nested PCR reads via MiXCR and lists one record per CDR3 protein. The sample consists of 40,000 to 50,000 distinct CDR3 sequences, around 15% of them appearing once. The sample comes from a study of quantifying T cell responses using KT2 cells. In the study overall: TCR alpha and beta constant-region primers primed reverse transcription of RNA.

V dropped 3 bases and J dropped 0 bases, with 6 bases sitting between them. The germline V gene has CDR1 WSHSY and CDR2 SAAADI. This CDR3 comprises 15 residues. The study, taken as a whole, reports: Input KT2 cell number predicted KT2 alpha and beta sequence counts linearly over several orders of magnitude.

Sequenced: PBMCs spiked with cells of the T cell clone KT2. The sequence was obtained from a human donor. This chain links TRBV10-2 with TRBJ2-6; the D is unclear. The CDR3 DNA sequence: TGCGCCAGCAGTGAAGGGCACTCTGGGGCCAACGTCCTGACTTTC. Translated, it gives CASSEGHSGANVLTF.